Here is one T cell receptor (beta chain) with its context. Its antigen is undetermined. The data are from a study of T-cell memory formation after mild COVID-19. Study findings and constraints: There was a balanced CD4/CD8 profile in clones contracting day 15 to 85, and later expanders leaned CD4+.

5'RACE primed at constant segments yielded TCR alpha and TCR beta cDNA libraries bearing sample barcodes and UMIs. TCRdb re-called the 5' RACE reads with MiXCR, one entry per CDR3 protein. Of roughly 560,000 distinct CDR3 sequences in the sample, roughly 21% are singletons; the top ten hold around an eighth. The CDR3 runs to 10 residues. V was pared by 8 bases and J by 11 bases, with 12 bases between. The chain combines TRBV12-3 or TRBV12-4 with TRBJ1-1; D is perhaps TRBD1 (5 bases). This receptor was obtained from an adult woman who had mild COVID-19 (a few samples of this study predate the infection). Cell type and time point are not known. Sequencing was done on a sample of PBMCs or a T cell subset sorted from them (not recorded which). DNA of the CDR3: TGTGCCAGCGGACCCAGGGATGCTTTCTTT. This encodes CASGPRDAFF.